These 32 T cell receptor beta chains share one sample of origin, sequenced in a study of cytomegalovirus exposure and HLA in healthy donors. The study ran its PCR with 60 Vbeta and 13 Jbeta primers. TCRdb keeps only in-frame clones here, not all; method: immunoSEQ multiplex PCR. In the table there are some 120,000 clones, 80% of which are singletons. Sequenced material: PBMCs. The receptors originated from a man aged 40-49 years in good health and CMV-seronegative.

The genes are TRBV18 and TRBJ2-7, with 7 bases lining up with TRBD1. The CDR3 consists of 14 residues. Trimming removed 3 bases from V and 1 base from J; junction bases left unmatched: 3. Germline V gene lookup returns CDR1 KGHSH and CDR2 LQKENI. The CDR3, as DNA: TGTGCCAGCTCACCGGGACAGACTTCCTACGAGCAGTACTTC. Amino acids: CASSPGQTSYEQYF.

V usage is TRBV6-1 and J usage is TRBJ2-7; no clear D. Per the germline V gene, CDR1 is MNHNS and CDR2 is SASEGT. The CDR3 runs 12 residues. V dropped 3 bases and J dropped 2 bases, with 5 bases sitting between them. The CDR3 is CASSDRTYEQYF. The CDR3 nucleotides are TGTGCCAGCAGTGACAGGACCTACGAGCAGTACTTC.

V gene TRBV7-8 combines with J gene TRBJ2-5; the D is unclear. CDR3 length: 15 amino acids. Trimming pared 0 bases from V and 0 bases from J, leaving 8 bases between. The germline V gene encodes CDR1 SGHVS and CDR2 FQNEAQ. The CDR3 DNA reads TGTGCCAGCAGCTTAGCGGGCAGATACCAAGAGACCCAGTACTTC. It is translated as CASSLAGRYQETQYF. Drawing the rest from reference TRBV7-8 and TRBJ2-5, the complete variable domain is GAGVSQSPRYKVAKRGQDVALRCDPISGHVSLFWYQQALGQGPEFLTYFQNEAQLDKSGLPSDRFFAERPEGSVSTLKIQRTQQEDSAVYLCASSLAGRYQETQYFGPGTRLLVL.

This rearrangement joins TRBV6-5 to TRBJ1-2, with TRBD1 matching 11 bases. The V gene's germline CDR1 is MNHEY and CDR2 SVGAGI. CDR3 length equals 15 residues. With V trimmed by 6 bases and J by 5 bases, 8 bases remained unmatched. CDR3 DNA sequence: TGTGCCAGCAGGAGGCCGGGACAGGGGGAGTATGGCTACACCTTC. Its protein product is CASRRPGQGEYGYTF.

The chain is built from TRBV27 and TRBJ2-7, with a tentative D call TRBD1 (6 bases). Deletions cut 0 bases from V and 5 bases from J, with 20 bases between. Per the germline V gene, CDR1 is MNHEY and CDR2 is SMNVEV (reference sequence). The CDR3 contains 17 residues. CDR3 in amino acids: CASSLSSGQLGLNEQYF. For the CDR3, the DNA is TGTGCCAGCAGTTTATCTTCGGGACAACTCGGGCTCAACGAGCAGTACTTC.

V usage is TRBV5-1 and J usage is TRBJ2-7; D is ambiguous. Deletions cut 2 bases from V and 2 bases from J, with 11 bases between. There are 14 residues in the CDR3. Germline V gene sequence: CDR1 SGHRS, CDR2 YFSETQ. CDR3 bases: TGCGCCAGCAGCTTTGTCGGAGAGACCTACGAGCAGTACTTC. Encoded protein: CASSFVGETYEQYF.

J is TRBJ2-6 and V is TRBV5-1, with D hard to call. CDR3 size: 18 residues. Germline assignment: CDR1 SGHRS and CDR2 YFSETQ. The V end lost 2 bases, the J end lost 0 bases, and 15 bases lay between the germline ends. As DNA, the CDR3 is TGCGCCAGCAGCTTCCGGCAGCGACTTGACTCTGGGGCCAACGTCCTGACTTTC. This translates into CASSFRQRLDSGANVLTF. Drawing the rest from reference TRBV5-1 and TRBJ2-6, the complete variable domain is KAGVTQTPRYLIKTRGQQVTLSCSPISGHRSVSWYQQTPGQGLQFLFEYFSETQRNKGNFPGRFSGRQFSNSRSEMNVSTLELGDSALYLCASSFRQRLDSGANVLTFGAGSRLTVL.

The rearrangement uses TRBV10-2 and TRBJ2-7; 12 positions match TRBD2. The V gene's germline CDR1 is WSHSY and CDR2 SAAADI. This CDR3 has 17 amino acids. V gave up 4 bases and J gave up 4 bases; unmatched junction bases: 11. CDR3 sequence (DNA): TGCGCCAGCAGTGTTTTTCGTCTAGCGGGAGGGATATACGAGCAGTACTTC. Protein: CASSVFRLAGGIYEQYF.

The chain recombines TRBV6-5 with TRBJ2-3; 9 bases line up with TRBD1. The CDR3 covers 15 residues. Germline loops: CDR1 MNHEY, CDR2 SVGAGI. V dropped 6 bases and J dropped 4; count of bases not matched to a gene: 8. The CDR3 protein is CASSPDRGGPDTQYF. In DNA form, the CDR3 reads TGTGCCAGCAGCCCGGACAGGGGAGGGCCAGATACGCAGTATTTT.

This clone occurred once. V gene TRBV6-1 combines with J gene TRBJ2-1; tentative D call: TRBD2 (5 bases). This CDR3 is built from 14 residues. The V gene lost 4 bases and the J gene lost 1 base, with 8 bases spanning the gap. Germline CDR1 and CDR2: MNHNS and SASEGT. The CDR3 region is CASSALGSYNEQFF. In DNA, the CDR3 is TGTGCCAGCAGTGCACTAGGGTCCTACAATGAGCAGTTCTTC.

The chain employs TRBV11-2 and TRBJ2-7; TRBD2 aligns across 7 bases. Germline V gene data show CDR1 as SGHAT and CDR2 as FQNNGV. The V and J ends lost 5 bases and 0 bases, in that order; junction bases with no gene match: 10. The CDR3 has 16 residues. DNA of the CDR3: TGTGCCAGCAGCCTCTTAGTGGGGGAGGGCTCCTACGAGCAGTACTTC. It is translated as CASSLLVGEGSYEQYF.

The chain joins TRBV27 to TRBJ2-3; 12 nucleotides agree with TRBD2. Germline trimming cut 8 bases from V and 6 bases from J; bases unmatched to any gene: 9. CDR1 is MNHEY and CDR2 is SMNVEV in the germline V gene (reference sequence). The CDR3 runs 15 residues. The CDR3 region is CASGLTSGRRDTQYF. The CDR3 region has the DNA TGTGCCAGCGGACTAACTAGCGGGAGGCGGGATACGCAGTATTTT.

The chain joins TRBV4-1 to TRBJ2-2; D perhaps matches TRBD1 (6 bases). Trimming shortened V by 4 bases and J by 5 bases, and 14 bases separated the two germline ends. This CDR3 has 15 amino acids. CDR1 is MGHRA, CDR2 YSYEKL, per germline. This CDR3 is CASSPAGTSTGELFF. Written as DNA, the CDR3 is TGCGCCAGCAGCCCCGCCGGGACATCAACCGGGGAGCTGTTTTTT.

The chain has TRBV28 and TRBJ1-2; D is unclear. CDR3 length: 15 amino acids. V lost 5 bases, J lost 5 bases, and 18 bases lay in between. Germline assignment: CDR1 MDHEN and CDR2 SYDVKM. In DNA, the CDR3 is TGTGCCAGCAGTCGTCCCCGCAGACATTCGTATGGCTACACCTTC. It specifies CASSRPRRHSYGYTF.

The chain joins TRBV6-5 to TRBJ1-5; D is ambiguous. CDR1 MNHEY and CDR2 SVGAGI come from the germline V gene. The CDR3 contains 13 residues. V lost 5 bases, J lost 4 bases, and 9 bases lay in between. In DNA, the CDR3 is TGTGCCAGCAGTCAAACAAGAAATCAGCCCCAGCATTTT. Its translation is CASSQTRNQPQHF.

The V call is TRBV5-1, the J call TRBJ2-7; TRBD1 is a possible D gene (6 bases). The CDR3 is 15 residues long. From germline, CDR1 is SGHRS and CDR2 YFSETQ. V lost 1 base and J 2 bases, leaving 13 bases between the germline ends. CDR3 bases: TGCGCCAGCAGCTTGAGGGCAGGGGACACCTACGAGCAGTACTTC. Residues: CASSLRAGDTYEQYF.

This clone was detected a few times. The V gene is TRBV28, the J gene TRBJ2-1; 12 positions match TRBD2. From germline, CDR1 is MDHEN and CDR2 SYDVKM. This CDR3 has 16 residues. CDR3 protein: CATGLAGGRRDNEQFF. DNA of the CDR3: TGTGCAACAGGGCTAGCGGGAGGGAGGAGGGACAATGAGCAGTTCTTC.

This CDR3 is CAITDPLGGGNTGELFF. CDR3 DNA: TGTGCCATCACCGACCCCCTGGGCGGGGGGAACACCGGGGAGCTGTTTTTT. The chain joins TRBV10-3 to TRBJ2-2; 7 positions agree with TRBD2. The V and J ends lost 7 bases and 1 base, in that order; junction bases with no gene match: 12. Germline assignment: CDR1 ENHRY and CDR2 SYGVKD. This CDR3 has 17 amino acids.

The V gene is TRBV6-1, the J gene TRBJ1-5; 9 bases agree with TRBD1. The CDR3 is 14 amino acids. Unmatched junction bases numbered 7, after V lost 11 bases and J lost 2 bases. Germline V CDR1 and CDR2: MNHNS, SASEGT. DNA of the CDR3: TGTGCCTCGTTACAGGGGGCCGGCAATCAGCCCCAGCATTTT. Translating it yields CASLQGAGNQPQHF.

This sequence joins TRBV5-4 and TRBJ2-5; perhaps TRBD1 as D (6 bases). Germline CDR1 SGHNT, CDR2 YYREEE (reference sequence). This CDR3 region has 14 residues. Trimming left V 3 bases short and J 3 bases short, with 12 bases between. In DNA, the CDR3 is TGTGCCAGCAGCTCACAGGGTGTTGAAGAGACCCAGTACTTC. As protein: CASSSQGVEETQYF. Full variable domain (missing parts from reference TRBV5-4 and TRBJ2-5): ETGVTQSPTHLIKTRGQQVTLRCSSQSGHNTVSWYQQALGQGPQFIFQYYREEENGRGNFPPRFSGLQFPNYSSELNVNALELDDSALYLCASSSQGVEETQYFGPGTRLLVL.

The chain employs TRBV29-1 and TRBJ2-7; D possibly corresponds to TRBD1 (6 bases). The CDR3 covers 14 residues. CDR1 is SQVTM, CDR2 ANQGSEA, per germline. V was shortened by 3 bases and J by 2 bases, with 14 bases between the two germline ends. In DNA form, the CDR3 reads TGCAGCGTTGAGATTACCGACAGGCCCTACGAGCAGTACTTC. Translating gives CSVEITDRPYEQYF.

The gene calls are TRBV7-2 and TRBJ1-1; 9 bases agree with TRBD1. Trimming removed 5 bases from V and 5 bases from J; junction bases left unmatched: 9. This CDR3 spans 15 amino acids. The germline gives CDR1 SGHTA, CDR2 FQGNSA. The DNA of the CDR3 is TGTGCCAGCAGCATCTCCCGGGACAGGGTAACTGAAGCTTTCTTT. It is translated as CASSISRDRVTEAFF. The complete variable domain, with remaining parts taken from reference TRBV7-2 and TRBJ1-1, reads GAGVSQSPSNKVTEKGKDVELRCDPISGHTALYWYRQSLGQGLEFLIYFQGNSAPDKSGLPSDRFSAERTGGSVSTLTIQRTQQEDSAVYLCASSISRDRVTEAFFGQGTRLTVV.

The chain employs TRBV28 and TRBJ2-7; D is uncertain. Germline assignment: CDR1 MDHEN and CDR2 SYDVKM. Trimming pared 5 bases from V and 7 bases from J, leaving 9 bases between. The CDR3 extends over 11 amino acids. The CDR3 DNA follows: TGTGCCAGCAGTCCCCCTCGGGAGCAGTACTTC. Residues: CASSPPREQYF.

CDR3 nucleotides: TGTGCCAGCTCACCATCCATCACAGGGGATAGCAATCAGCCCCAGCATTTT. Its protein product is CASSPSITGDSNQPQHF. V gene TRBV18 combines with J gene TRBJ1-5; 7 bases match TRBD1. The CDR3 extends over 17 amino acids. Trimming at V came to 2 bases and at J to 0 bases, leaving 7 bases not matched to a gene. The germline gives CDR1 KGHSH, CDR2 LQKENI.

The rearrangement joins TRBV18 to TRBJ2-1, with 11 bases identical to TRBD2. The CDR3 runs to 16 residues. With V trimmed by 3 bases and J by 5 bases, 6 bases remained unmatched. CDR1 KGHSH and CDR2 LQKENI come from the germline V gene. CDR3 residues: CASSPLSGGAHNEQFF. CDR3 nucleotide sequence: TGTGCCAGCTCACCCCTTAGCGGGGGGGCCCACAATGAGCAGTTCTTC.

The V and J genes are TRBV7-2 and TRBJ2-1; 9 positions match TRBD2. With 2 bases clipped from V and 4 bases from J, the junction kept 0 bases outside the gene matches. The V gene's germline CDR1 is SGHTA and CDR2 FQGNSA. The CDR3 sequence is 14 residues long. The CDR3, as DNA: TGTGCCAGCAGCTTACTAGCGGGGTACAATGAGCAGTTCTTC. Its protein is CASSLLAGYNEQFF.

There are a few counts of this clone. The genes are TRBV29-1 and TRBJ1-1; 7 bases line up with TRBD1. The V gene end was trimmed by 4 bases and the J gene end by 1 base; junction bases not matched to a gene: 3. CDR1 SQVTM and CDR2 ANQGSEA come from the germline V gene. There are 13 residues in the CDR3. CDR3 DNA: TGCAGCGTTGTCAGGGACAGGAACACTGAAGCTTTCTTT. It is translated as CSVVRDRNTEAFF.

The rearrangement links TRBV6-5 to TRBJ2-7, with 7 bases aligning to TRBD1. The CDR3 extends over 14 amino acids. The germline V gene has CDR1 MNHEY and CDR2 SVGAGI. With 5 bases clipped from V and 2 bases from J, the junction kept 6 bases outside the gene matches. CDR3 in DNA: TGTGCCAGCAGTCACCGACAGGGACCCTACGAGCAGTACTTC. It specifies CASSHRQGPYEQYF.

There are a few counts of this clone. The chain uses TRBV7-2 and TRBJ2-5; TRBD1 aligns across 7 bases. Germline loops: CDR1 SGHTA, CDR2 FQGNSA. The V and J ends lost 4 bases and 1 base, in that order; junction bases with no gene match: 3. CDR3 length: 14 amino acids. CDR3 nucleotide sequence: TGTGCCAGCAGCTCGGGACAGATCCAAGAGACCCAGTACTTC. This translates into CASSSGQIQETQYF.

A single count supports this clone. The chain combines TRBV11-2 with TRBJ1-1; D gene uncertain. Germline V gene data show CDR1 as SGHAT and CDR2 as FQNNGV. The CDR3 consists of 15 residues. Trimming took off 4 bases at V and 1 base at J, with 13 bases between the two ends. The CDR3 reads CASSSSTVQNTEAFF. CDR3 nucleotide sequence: TGTGCCAGCAGCTCCTCAACAGTCCAGAACACTGAAGCTTTCTTT.

The CDR3 reads CASRYPGQTAETQYF. CDR3 in DNA: TGTGCCAGCAGATACCCGGGACAGACGGCGGAGACCCAGTACTTC. The chain links TRBV2 to TRBJ2-5; 7 bases are a match to TRBD1. The CDR3 sequence is 15 residues long. V was pared by 6 bases and J by 5 bases, with 12 bases of the junction left unmatched. Germline V gene data show CDR1 as SNHLY and CDR2 as FYNNEI.

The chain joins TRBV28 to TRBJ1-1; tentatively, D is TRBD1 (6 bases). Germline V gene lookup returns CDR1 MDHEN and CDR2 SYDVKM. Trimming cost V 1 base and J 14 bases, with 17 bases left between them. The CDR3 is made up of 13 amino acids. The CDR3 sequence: CASSLSGGTSWFF. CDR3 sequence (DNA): TGTGCCAGCAGTTTATCGGGAGGGACAAGTTGGTTCTTT.